The 32 T cell receptor beta chains reported below all come from one sample, sequenced in a study of beta chain features in type 1 diabetes. General study points: Across all four CD4+ subsets, people with type 1 diabetes showed modestly shorter TCRB CDR3s.

cDNA synthesis used the whole RNA isolate, giving expressed TCRB sequences. Using immunoSEQ multiplex PCR, the repertoire was profiled, and TCRdb retains in-frame clones only, with some absent. The sample gives more than 95,000 clones, 15% to 20% of which show up once; 2% to 3% is in the top ten. The antigens for these receptors are not known. Specimen: central memory CD4+ T cells from blood. The receptors were gathered from a man aged 18 to 30 with type 1 diabetes.

This clone was observed a few times. This chain links TRBV19 with TRBJ1-3, with TRBD1 matching 8 bases. Germline values: CDR1 LNHDA, CDR2 SQIVND (reference sequence). Trimming at V came to 9 bases and at J to 10 bases, leaving 5 bases not matched to a gene. This CDR3 has 11 residues. CDR3: CASQTGVTIYF. In nucleotides, the CDR3 is TGTGCCAGCCAGACAGGGGTTACCATATATTTT.

In this sample, this clone turned up once. This chain joins TRBV9 and TRBJ2-3; D is uncertain. From germline, CDR1 is SGDLS and CDR2 YYNGEE. V gave up 3 bases and J gave up 2 bases, with 10 bases separating them. The CDR3 consists of 14 residues. The CDR3, as DNA: TGTGCCAGCAGCGAGTCACGAATCACAGATACGCAGTATTTT. It is translated as CASSESRITDTQYF.

This clone was counted a few times. This chain uses TRBV10-3 with TRBJ1-1; possibly TRBD1 for D (5 bases). Germline values: CDR1 ENHRY, CDR2 SYGVKD. V was clipped by 6 bases and J by 0 bases, with 11 bases between them. The CDR3 runs 14 residues. The CDR3 DNA is TGTGCCATCAGGGAGGGGTTCATGAACACTGAAGCTTTCTTT. The encoded protein is CAIREGFMNTEAFF.

This clone was seen a handful of times. The V and J genes are TRBV6-5 and TRBJ2-6; the D is unclear. Germline CDR1 and CDR2: MNHEY and SVGAGI. The CDR3 sequence is 13 residues long. V was pared by 0 bases and J by 3 bases, with 0 bases between. CDR3 coding DNA: TGTGCCAGCAGTTACTCTGGGGCCAACGTCCTGACTTTC. Its translation is CASSYSGANVLTF.

The V and J genes are TRBV28 and TRBJ2-1; D is uncertain. Trimming shortened V by 6 bases and J by 10 bases, and 13 bases separated the two germline ends. Germline CDR1 MDHEN, CDR2 SYDVKM. This CDR3 is 12 amino acids long. The chain's CDR3 is CASSPLSREQFF. The CDR3 coding sequence is TGTGCCAGCAGCCCCCTTTCTAGGGAGCAGTTCTTC.

This chain joins TRBV4-3 and TRBJ1-5; D is ambiguous. This CDR3 is built from 14 residues. V lost 1 base and J 8 bases, leaving 12 bases between the germline ends. Germline loops: CDR1 LGHNA, CDR2 YSLEER. CDR3 sequence: CASSQGTAGKPQHF. The CDR3, as DNA: TGCGCCAGCAGCCAAGGCACAGCGGGTAAGCCCCAGCATTTT.

V usage is TRBV30 and J usage is TRBJ1-5; possibly TRBD1 for D (5 bases). Germline CDR1 GTSNPN, CDR2 SVGIG (reference sequence). The CDR3 extends over 16 amino acids. Trimming stripped 4 bases from V and 1 base from J, with 17 bases between. CDR3 sequence (DNA): TGTGCCTGGACCAATCGGGGGGGTCGGAGCAATCAGCCCCAGCATTTT. This codes for CAWTNRGGRSNQPQHF.

This sequence joins TRBV11-2 and TRBJ1-3; no reliable D call. CDR3 length: 12 residues. The V gene lost 9 bases and the J gene lost 7 bases, with 13 bases spanning the gap. Germline loops: CDR1 SGHAT, CDR2 FQNNGV. The CDR3 region is CASSPFWNTIYF. CDR3 coding DNA: TGTGCCAGTAGCCCATTTTGGAACACCATATATTTT. Supplemented by reference TRBV11-2 and TRBJ1-3, the full variable domain reads EAGVAQSPRYKIIEKRQSVAFWCNPISGHATLYWYQQILGQGPKLLIQFQNNGVVDDSQLPKDRFSAERLKGVDSTLKIQPAKLEDSAVYLCASSPFWNTIYFGEGSWLTVV.

The chain combines TRBV2 with TRBJ2-3; D uncertain. CDR3 length equals 13 residues. Germline values: CDR1 SNHLY, CDR2 FYNNEI. Deletions cut 4 bases from V and 2 bases from J, with 7 bases between. The CDR3 region is CASSGGSTDTQYF. Here the CDR3 DNA reads TGTGCCAGCAGTGGAGGCTCCACAGATACGCAGTATTTT.

The rearrangement joins TRBV15 to TRBJ2-3; D gene unclear. Trimming took off 0 bases at V and 5 bases at J, with 3 bases between the two ends. The CDR3 consists of 12 residues. Germline assignment: CDR1 LNHNV and CDR2 YYDKDF (reference sequence). The CDR3 nucleotides are TGTGCCACCAGCAGAGATCGAGATACGCAGTATTTT. This gives the protein CATSRDRDTQYF.

This clone appeared a few times. The junction differs from germline at one of its ends, possibly a read error. V usage is TRBV7-3 and J usage is TRBJ2-5; D uncertain. The germline CDR1 and CDR2 sequences are SGHTA and FQGTGA. The CDR3 is 13 amino acids. The CDR3 region is CASNLRPKETQYF. The CDR3 DNA is TGTGCCAGCAACTTACGGCCTAAAGAGACCCAGTACTTC.

This clone was counted between two and nine times. CDR3 sequence (DNA): TGTGCCAGCAGCTTGCCCCTCGGAGGCGGGCAAGAGACCCAGTACTTC. It encodes CASSLPLGGGQETQYF. The chain carries TRBV7-8 and TRBJ2-5; D might be TRBD2 (5 bases). V lost 3 bases and J lost 2, with 16 bases in between. The germline gives CDR1 SGHVS, CDR2 FQNEAQ. There are 16 residues in the CDR3. Filled out from reference TRBV7-8 and TRBJ2-5, the complete variable domain reads GAGVSQSPRYKVAKRGQDVALRCDPISGHVSLFWYQQALGQGPEFLTYFQNEAQLDKSGLPSDRFFAERPEGSVSTLKIQRTQQEDSAVYLCASSLPLGGGQETQYFGPGTRLLVL.

V and J are TRBV28 and TRBJ2-3; 9 nucleotides align to TRBD2. CDR3 length: 16 residues. CDR1 and CDR2 from the germline V gene are MDHEN and SYDVKM. The V gene end was trimmed by 8 bases and the J gene end by 0 bases; junction bases not matched to a gene: 9. The CDR3 nucleotides read TGTGCCAGCTGGGCGGGGGGGCTATCTAGCACAGATACGCAGTATTTT. Translating it yields CASWAGGLSSTDTQYF.

The chain couples TRBV7-2 to TRBJ2-5; a possible D gene is TRBD1 (5 bases). The length of the CDR3 is 15 residues. CDR1 and CDR2 (germline): SGHTA, FQGNSA. V gave up 4 bases and J gave up 1 base, with 13 bases separating them. The CDR3 loop reads CASSSLRQSQETQYF. The CDR3 DNA reads as TGTGCCAGCAGCTCCTTAAGACAGTCCCAAGAGACCCAGTACTTC.

This clone was picked up many times. This rearrangement joins TRBV29-1 to TRBJ2-7; 9 bases agree with TRBD1. J lost 4 bases, V lost 5 bases, and 6 bases had no gene match. Germline CDR1 is SQVTM and CDR2 is ANQGSEA. The CDR3 has 13 residues. Written as DNA, the CDR3 is TGCAGCGTTTCCGGGACAGGGAATTACGAGCAGTACTTC. Protein product: CSVSGTGNYEQYF.

This clone appeared many times. J is TRBJ1-1 and V is TRBV6-5, with D perhaps matching TRBD1 (6 bases). The CDR3 spans 14 residues. Per germline, CDR1 MNHEY and CDR2 SVGAGI. V lost 10 bases to trimming and J lost 1 base, with 16 bases between them. The CDR3 DNA sequence: TGTGCCACGAAAAACGGACAGCCGAACACTGAAGCTTTCTTT. This sequence encodes CATKNGQPNTEAFF.

This chain connects TRBV6-6 to TRBJ2-3; 8 bases are shared with TRBD1. The CDR3 loop spans 15 amino acids. Germline V lookup: CDR1 MNHNY, CDR2 SVGAGI (reference sequence). After removal of 6 bases from V and 1 base from J, the junction contained 6 bases not matched to a gene. DNA for the CDR3: TGTGCCAGCAGGAAACCGGGACAGGGCACAGATACGCAGTATTTT. This encodes CASRKPGQGTDTQYF.

This rearrangement joins TRBV29-1 to TRBJ2-5; D is unresolved. From germline, CDR1 is SQVTM and CDR2 ANQGSEA. The CDR3 sequence is 13 residues long. With 0 bases removed from V and 5 bases from J, the gap between germline ends came to 10 bases. CDR3 amino acids: CSVEENSFETQYF. As DNA, the CDR3 is TGCAGCGTTGAAGAAAACAGCTTCGAGACCCAGTACTTC.

The chain has TRBV7-2 and TRBJ2-3; perhaps TRBD2 as D (5 bases). Germline CDR1 reads SGHTA; CDR2 reads FQGNSA. This CDR3 is built from 16 residues. Trimming took off 5 bases at V and 2 bases at J, with 17 bases between the two ends. CDR3 nucleotides: TGTGCCAGCAGCAAAGAGAGCGGTCTTACCACAGATACGCAGTATTTT. This sequence encodes CASSKESGLTTDTQYF.

This clone was recorded many times. This rearrangement joins TRBV6-6 to TRBJ2-7; D might be TRBD1 (7 bases). V was clipped by 5 bases and J by 6 bases, with 17 bases between them. This CDR3 is 14 amino acids long. CDR1 is MNHNY and CDR2 is SVGAGI in the germline V gene (reference sequence). The CDR3 spells CASSGGTASPEQYF. CDR3 nucleotide sequence: TGTGCCAGCAGTGGAGGGACAGCTAGCCCCGAGCAGTACTTC.

The chain carries TRBV29-1 and TRBJ1-1, with D unclear. Trimming stripped 1 base from V and 1 base from J, with 13 bases between. CDR3 length: 15 amino acids. The germline gives CDR1 SQVTM, CDR2 ANQGSEA. The CDR3 sequence is CSVEGEDGGNTEAFF. The CDR3 DNA is TGCAGCGTTGAAGGGGAGGACGGCGGGAACACTGAAGCTTTCTTT. Based on the CDR3 plus reference TRBV29-1 and TRBJ1-1, the full variable domain is SAVISQKPSRDICQRGTSLTIQCQVDSQVTMMFWYRQQPGQSLTLIATANQGSEATYESGFVIDKFPISRPNLTFSTLTVSNMSPEDSSIYLCSVEGEDGGNTEAFFGQGTRLTVV.

The V gene is TRBV19, the J gene TRBJ1-4; D is unclear. The CDR3 is 12 amino acids. V was shortened by 3 bases and J by 6 bases, with 5 bases between the two germline ends. Germline CDR1 and CDR2: LNHDA and SQIVND (reference sequence). The DNA of the CDR3 is TGTGCCAGTAGTATGATTCATGAAAAACTGTTTTTT. It specifies CASSMIHEKLFF.

This clone is judged medium-sized. The genes are TRBV10-3 and TRBJ1-1, with a weak D call TRBD1 (6 bases). Trimming shortened V by 0 bases and J by 4 bases, and 9 bases separated the two germline ends. The CDR3 loop spans 14 amino acids. Looked up from germline, CDR1 is ENHRY and CDR2 is SYGVKD. CDR3 in DNA: TGTGCCATCAGTGAGTCAGGGGGGAGCACTGAAGCTTTCTTT. Its protein product is CAISESGGSTEAFF.

The genes are TRBV27 and TRBJ1-1, with D hard to call. V shed 4 bases and J shed 8 bases, with 8 bases lying between them. There are 11 residues in the CDR3. Germline V lookup: CDR1 MNHEY, CDR2 SMNVEV (reference sequence). CDR3 amino acids: CASSSLQEAFF. The CDR3 nucleotides are TGTGCCAGCAGTTCTCTACAGGAAGCTTTCTTT.

The V call is TRBV2, the J call TRBJ2-1; weak D call: TRBD1 (6 bases). V lost 2 bases and J lost 9, with 17 bases in between. This CDR3 is 15 amino acids long. Germline CDR1 SNHLY, CDR2 FYNNEI. The chain's CDR3 is CASSERLGGPGEQFF. The CDR3, as DNA: TGTGCCAGCAGTGAACGCCTAGGGGGTCCTGGTGAGCAGTTCTTC.

This clone turned up a few times. The chain uses TRBV11-2 and TRBJ2-1, with D uncertain. Trimming shortened V by 7 bases and J by 0 bases, and 10 bases separated the two germline ends. This CDR3 comprises 14 residues. Germline V gene data show CDR1 as SGHAT and CDR2 as FQNNGV. The CDR3 is CASNSKRSYNEQFF. CDR3 sequence (DNA): TGTGCCAGCAACTCGAAACGCTCCTACAATGAGCAGTTCTTC.

This clone came up a few times. The chain is built from TRBV14 and TRBJ2-4; unclear D gene. V lost 4 bases and J 3 bases, leaving 16 bases between the germline ends. This CDR3 has 16 residues. The germline gives CDR1 SGHDN, CDR2 FVKESK. DNA for the CDR3: TGTGCCAGCAGCCCACAAATAGGTAGCCACAAAAACATTCAGTACTTC. This translates into CASSPQIGSHKNIQYF. Full variable domain (missing parts from reference TRBV14 and TRBJ2-4): EAGVTQFPSHSVIEKGQTVTLRCDPISGHDNLYWYRRVMGKEIKFLLHFVKESKQDESGMPNNRFLAERTGGTYSTLKVQPAELEDSGVYFCASSPQIGSHKNIQYFGAGTRLSVL.

The chain is built from TRBV20-1 and TRBJ1-1; D remains unclear. In germline, CDR1 is DFQATT, CDR2 SNEGSKA (reference sequence). V dropped 7 bases and J dropped 5 bases, with 11 bases sitting between them. There are 11 residues in the CDR3. CDR3 amino acids: CSGLERTEAFF. CDR3 sequence (DNA): TGCAGTGGTTTGGAACGGACTGAAGCTTTCTTT.

As for this clone: This could be a read error, since a much larger clone is one nucleotide away. V is TRBV9 and J is TRBJ2-3; no clear D gene. The germline V gene encodes CDR1 SGDLS and CDR2 YYNGEE. Trimming took 0 bases from V and 4 from J, leaving 3 bases between them. This CDR3 is built from 12 residues. The chain's CDR3 is CASSVGPDTQYF. Here the CDR3 DNA reads TGTGCCAGCAGCGTAGGCCCAGATACGCAGTATTTT.

CDR3 nucleotides: TGTGCCAGCATTCTGACCGGAAACTACGAGCAGTACTTC. Translating gives CASILTGNYEQYF. This sequence joins TRBV2 and TRBJ2-7; D uncertain. The V end was cut by 7 bases, the J end by 3 bases, with 13 bases between. The germline CDR1 and CDR2 sequences are SNHLY and FYNNEI. This CDR3 region has 13 residues.

This clone was seen a handful of times. A read error may produce the germline difference seen at one junction end. V gene TRBV7-7 combines with J gene TRBJ2-7; maybe TRBD1 (6 bases). CDR3 size: 14 residues. In germline, CDR1 is SSHAT, CDR2 FNYEAQ (reference sequence). As DNA, the CDR3 is TGTGCTAGCAGCATAGACAGGACCACTGACGAGCAGTACTTC. This sequence encodes CASSIDRTTDEQYF.

A few counts support this clone. The chain uses TRBV5-1 and TRBJ2-7; D not resolved. The CDR3 is made up of 14 amino acids. Trimming left V 7 bases short and J 4 bases short, with 18 bases between. Looked up from germline, CDR1 is SGHRS and CDR2 is YFSETQ. The CDR3: CASGVDWAPYEQYF. DNA of the CDR3: TGCGCCAGCGGGGTAGATTGGGCTCCATACGAGCAGTACTTC.